This T cell receptor beta chain was sequenced during a study of post-analysis software for immune sequencing data. Study-level information: The patients showed relapsing-remitting, secondary progressive and progressive-relapsing multiple sclerosis courses. General study points: Included in a set of roughly five TRBV segments more frequent in patients than controls were TRBV5-6, TRBV5-1 and TRBV20-1. By F measure, samples from a shared preparation batch strongly co-clustered. Multiple sclerosis patients had significantly lower normalized Chao1 diversity than controls.

CDR3 length: 16 amino acids. The ends were cut back, 4 bases at V and 0 bases at J, with 16 bases in the middle. The germline gives CDR1 SQVTM, CDR2 ANQGSEA. This clonotype came up a few times. Its antigen is unknown. Unique molecular identifiers were present in the TCR beta cDNA libraries. TCRdb re-derived calls from the PCR reads in MiXCR, one entry per CDR3 protein. The data show about 620,000 distinct CDR3 sequences, with about 40% seen just once and more than 1.5% held by the top ten. The rearrangement links TRBV29-1 to TRBJ2-1; D unclear. The clonotype comes from a girl aged 10 to 17 with multiple sclerosis. The sequencing sample was made of blood. CDR3 nucleotide sequence: TGCAGCGTTGCGAGGCCCGGGCGTCGCTCCTACAATGAGCAGTTCTTC. It is translated as CSVARPGRRSYNEQFF.